Below, 18 T cell receptor beta chains from the same sample are listed, as sequenced in a study of blood T cell repertoires in COVID-19. TCRdb keeps only in-frame clones here, not all; method: immunoSEQ multiplex PCR. The sample records under 65,000 clones, approximately 90% being singletons. Sequenced: peripheral blood. Receptors were obtained from a man aged 50 to 59 with acute or convalescent COVID-19.

Of note for this clone: Other nucleotide sequences in the sample specify the same CDR3. The rearrangement joins TRBV28 to TRBJ1-4; 9 bases agree with TRBD1. This CDR3 has 14 amino acids. Germline CDR1 MDHEN, CDR2 SYDVKM. V was clipped by 6 bases and J by 8 bases; unmatched bases: 7. Here the CDR3 DNA reads TGTGCCAGCAGCCTGGACAGGGGTCGGGAAAAACTGTTTTTT. Protein: CASSLDRGREKLFF.

This clone turned up a few times. The V call is TRBV9, the J call TRBJ1-2, with 7 bases that match TRBD1. V lost 7 bases, J lost 5 bases, and 14 bases stayed unmatched. The germline gives CDR1 SGDLS, CDR2 YYNGEE. The CDR3 contains 15 residues. The CDR3 DNA sequence: TGTGCCAGCCACGACCCGGGACCAGGGGGATATGGCTACACCTTC. Translated, it gives CASHDPGPGGYGYTF.

The chain uses TRBV7-2 and TRBJ2-3; 12 nucleotides match TRBD2. The CDR3 extends over 19 amino acids. Per germline, CDR1 SGHTA and CDR2 FQGNSA. Trimming at V came to 7 bases and at J to 2 bases, leaving 16 bases not matched to a gene. The CDR3 bases are TGTGCCAGCAAACGGGCTAGCGGGGGGGCGGACTCTTTCACAGATACGCAGTATTTT. Its protein is CASKRASGGADSFTDTQYF.

V usage is TRBV30 and J usage is TRBJ1-6; TRBD1 might be the D (5 bases). Per germline, CDR1 GTSNPN and CDR2 SVGIG (reference sequence). V was pared by 8 bases and J by 5 bases, with 19 bases between. The length of the CDR3 is 15 residues. CDR3 DNA sequence: TGTGCCCTCCGGAGGGGTAATATAGATAATTCACCCCTCCACTTT. Amino acid sequence: CALRRGNIDNSPLHF.

This rearrangement joins TRBV30 to TRBJ2-3; 7 nucleotides match TRBD2. Looked up from germline, CDR1 is GTSNPN and CDR2 is SVGIG (reference sequence). The ends lost 4 bases at V and 1 base at J; junction bases unmatched: 5. This CDR3 has 14 residues. CDR3 coding DNA: TGTGCCTGGATGGCTAGCGGAGGCACAGATACGCAGTATTTT. Amino acids: CAWMASGGTDTQYF.

The rearrangement links TRBV24-1 to TRBJ2-3, with D possibly TRBD2 on 6 matching bases. The ends were cut back, 5 bases at V and 4 bases at J, with 21 bases in the middle. The CDR3 is made up of 17 amino acids. From germline, CDR1 is KGHDR and CDR2 SFDVKD. CDR3 amino acids: CATSGTFPGVGSDTQYF. CDR3 coding DNA: TGTGCCACCAGTGGTACATTTCCGGGAGTCGGTTCAGATACGCAGTATTTT.

The chain carries TRBV5-1 and TRBJ1-1, with 9 bases aligning to TRBD1. Germline V gene lookup returns CDR1 SGHRS and CDR2 YFSETQ. The ends lost 0 bases at V and 1 base at J; junction bases unmatched: 7. CDR3 length equals 17 residues. CDR3 region: CASSLGAPGQGNTEAFF. In nucleotides, the CDR3 is TGCGCCAGCAGCTTGGGGGCCCCGGGACAGGGGAACACTGAAGCTTTCTTT. Filled out from reference TRBV5-1 and TRBJ1-1, the complete variable domain reads KAGVTQTPRYLIKTRGQQVTLSCSPISGHRSVSWYQQTPGQGLQFLFEYFSETQRNKGNFPGRFSGRQFSNSRSEMNVSTLELGDSALYLCASSLGAPGQGNTEAFFGQGTRLTVV.

The chain uses TRBV18 and TRBJ2-7, with a tentative D call TRBD2 (5 bases). The V end was cut by 5 bases, the J end by 0 bases, with 14 bases between. Germline values: CDR1 KGHSH, CDR2 LQKENI. CDR3 length: 15 residues. The DNA of the CDR3 is TGTGCCAGCTCAACCGGACTCAAGAGCTCCTACGAGCAGTACTTC. Amino acid sequence: CASSTGLKSSYEQYF.

The chain is built from TRBV10-3 and TRBJ1-1; D might be TRBD1 (5 bases). Trimming removed 0 bases from V and 3 bases from J, with 8 bases in between. Germline lookup yields CDR1 ENHRY and CDR2 SYGVKD. This CDR3 has 14 amino acids. The CDR3 loop is CAISESDRYTEAFF. CDR3 DNA sequence: TGTGCCATCAGTGAGTCAGACAGATACACTGAAGCTTTCTTT.

The chain uses TRBV9 and TRBJ1-2; 7 bases agree with TRBD1. CDR1 and CDR2 (germline): SGDLS, YYNGEE. The CDR3 contains 15 residues. After removal of 0 bases from V and 4 bases from J, the junction contained 6 bases not matched to a gene. The CDR3 sequence: CASSVGSGGGYGYTF. The CDR3 region has the DNA TGTGCCAGCAGCGTAGGATCAGGGGGTGGCTATGGCTACACCTTC.

V and J are TRBV11-2 and TRBJ1-1; weak D call: TRBD1 (5 bases). Trimming took 1 base from V and 0 from J, leaving 12 bases between them. The CDR3 spans 16 residues. CDR1 and CDR2 from the germline V gene are SGHAT and FQNNGV. CDR3 sequence reads: CASSLVGGSLNTEAFF. DNA for the CDR3: TGTGCCAGCAGCTTAGTCGGGGGGTCCCTGAACACTGAAGCTTTCTTT.

This clone appeared once. This chain links TRBV27 with TRBJ1-2; the match to TRBD1 covers 8 bases. Losses at the gene ends were 4 bases for V and 8 bases for J; bases not matched to a gene: 6. Germline V gene data show CDR1 as MNHEY and CDR2 as SMNVEV (reference sequence). The CDR3 covers 13 residues. The CDR3 loop reads CASSSDRVEGYTF. For the CDR3, the DNA is TGTGCCAGCAGTTCGGACAGGGTGGAAGGCTACACCTTC.

The chain recombines TRBV5-1 with TRBJ1-1, with TRBD1 matching over 7 bases. This CDR3 is built from 17 residues. After removal of 2 bases from V and 1 base from J, the junction contained 11 bases not matched to a gene. Germline V CDR1 and CDR2: SGHRS, YFSETQ. As DNA, the CDR3 is TGCGCCAGCAGCTTTACGGGACAGTTTGTGGGGAACACTGAAGCTTTCTTT. Protein: CASSFTGQFVGNTEAFF.

The gene calls are TRBV2 and TRBJ2-7; tentatively, D is TRBD1 (6 bases). Germline lookup yields CDR1 SNHLY and CDR2 FYNNEI. This CDR3 has 14 amino acids. The V end was cut by 5 bases, the J end by 3 bases, with 14 bases between. CDR3 amino acids: CASSLQQGFYEQYF. The CDR3 coding sequence is TGTGCCAGCAGTTTACAACAGGGCTTCTACGAGCAGTACTTC.

The chain links TRBV5-1 to TRBJ2-1, with 10 nucleotides matching TRBD1. CDR1 is SGHRS and CDR2 is YFSETQ in the germline V gene. The CDR3 runs 16 residues. The V segment lost 3 bases and the J segment 6 bases; nucleotides outside the gene matches: 9. The CDR3 coding sequence is TGCGCCAGCAGCTCGGGCCGGGACAGGGGTTCCAATGAGCAGTTCTTC. Amino acid sequence: CASSSGRDRGSNEQFF.

The V and J genes are TRBV24-1 and TRBJ1-5; D may be TRBD1 (5 bases). Germline V gives CDR1 KGHDR, CDR2 SFDVKD. The CDR3 runs 14 residues. Trimming pared 4 bases from V and 6 bases from J, leaving 12 bases between. The CDR3 protein is CATSDQGKPQPQHF. The CDR3 coding sequence is TGTGCCACCAGTGACCAGGGAAAACCTCAGCCCCAGCATTTT.

The chain carries TRBV7-2 and TRBJ1-6; D uncertain. Germline V lookup: CDR1 SGHTA, CDR2 FQGNSA. The V end lost 1 base, the J end lost 11 bases, and 9 bases lay between the germline ends. The CDR3 runs to 13 residues. The CDR3 nucleotides are TGTGCCAGCAGCTTAGGCCTGGCGGCACCCCTCCACTTT. Amino acid sequence: CASSLGLAAPLHF.

The chain has TRBV5-8 and TRBJ2-3; 10 bases agree with TRBD1. The CDR3 extends over 17 amino acids. Germline V CDR1 and CDR2: SGHTS, YDEGEE. The J segment lost 5 bases and the V segment lost 7 bases, leaving 16 bases of the junction unmatched. CDR3 region: CASPRPPGQGVGDTQYF. The CDR3 bases are TGTGCCAGCCCCAGACCCCCCGGACAGGGGGTTGGAGATACGCAGTATTTT.